The TCR beta chain under discussion was sequenced for a study of blood T cell repertoires in COVID-19. This CDR3 has 15 residues. Trimming took off 5 bases at V and 0 bases at J, with 12 bases between the two ends. Per germline, CDR1 SGHTA and CDR2 FQGNSA. The table came from immunoSEQ multiplex PCR; TCRdb's copy has only in-frame clones and leaves some out. Here the sample spans some 190,000 clones, 88% being singletons. The source material was peripheral blood. The TCR comes from a man in his late teens or twenties with active or convalescent COVID-19. The J gene is TRBJ2-3, the V gene TRBV7-2; a possible D gene is TRBD1 (5 bases). Written as DNA, the CDR3 is TGTGCCAGCAGCGAAGGGGAATCTAGCACAGATACGCAGTATTTT. Protein product: CASSEGESSTDTQYF.